Listed below are T cell receptor beta chains from one sample, sequenced in a study of T cells in localized non-small cell lung cancer. Measured with immunoSEQ multiplex PCR; TCRdb has only the in-frame clones, and not every one. The sample includes tens of thousands of clones, more than 75% seen only once; the top ten take 9.5% to 15%. This material consisted of PBMCs, taken before any cancer treatment. The receptors derive from a man aged 35 to 69 with stage II squamous cell lung carcinoma. Both conserved end residues are part of each CDR3. Each record gives: J gene, clone size, CDR3 length, D gene, V gene, CDR3 DNA, CDR3 protein. A D gene is named only where the DNA matches it firmly. Not every row has a clone size; where given, it reads once, few, many or a size class.

>TRBJ1-4|once|15|.|TRBV6-6
TGTGCCAGCAGTGATCGGGGACGGTTAAATGAAAAACTGTTTTTT
CASSDRGRLNEKLFF
>TRBJ1-1|.|14|.|TRBV9
TGTGCCAGCAGCGTGGGGCTCTCGGGCACTGAAGCTTTCTTT
CASSVGLSGTEAFF
>TRBJ2-5|.|16|.|TRBV15
TGTGCCACCAGCAGAGACCCTCCGGGCCGGTTTGAGGTCCAGTACTTC
CATSRDPPGRFEVQYF
>TRBJ2-2|.|14|.|TRBV4-1
TGCGCCAGCAGCACGGAAGAGGAGACCGGGGAGCTGTTTTTT
CASSTEEETGELFF
>TRBJ2-7|.|16|.|TRBV5-1
TGCGCCAGCAGCTCCCACCAGACAGGACCAACCTACGAGCAGTACTTC
CASSSHQTGPTYEQYF
>TRBJ2-3|.|11|.|TRBV11-3
TGTGCCAGCAGCTTCACAGATACGCAGTATTTT
CASSFTDTQYF
>TRBJ2-2|once|13|.|TRBV2
TGTGCCAGCAGTTATGGGGGAACCGGGGAGCTGTTTTTT
CASSYGGTGELFF
>TRBJ2-1|once|13|.|TRBV10-3
TGTGCCATCAGTGAGTCACAGGCCGATGAGCAGTTCTTC
CAISESQADEQFF
>TRBJ2-5|.|14|.|TRBV4-2
TGTGCCAGCAGCCAAGGGACAGCGCAAGAGACCCAGTACTTC
CASSQGTAQETQYF
>TRBJ2-3|.|12|.|TRBV5-1
TGCGCCAGCAGAGAGAGCGGGGATACGCAGTATTTT
CASRESGDTQYF
>TRBJ1-2|.|16|.|TRBV7-9
TGTGCCAGCAGCGACGGACAGAACCCGCCCCACTATGGCTACACCTTC
CASSDGQNPPHYGYTF
>TRBJ2-2|.|16|.|TRBV7-2
TGTGCCAGCAGCTTATACGGTTCTTCGAACACCGGGGAGCTGTTTTTT
CASSLYGSSNTGELFF
>TRBJ2-1|once|14|TRBD2|TRBV7-9
TGTGCCAGCAGCTTGAGCGGGGGGGACAATGAGCAGTTCTTC
CASSLSGGDNEQFF
>TRBJ2-1|once|14|.|TRBV7-9
TGTGCCAGCAGCTTAAACAGCTACTACAATGAGCAGTTCTTC
CASSLNSYYNEQFF
>TRBJ1-1|few|11|.|TRBV7-9
TGTGCCAGCCGGGGCAATACTGAAGCTTTCTTT
CASRGNTEAFF
>TRBJ2-7|.|17|.|TRBV21-1
TGTGCCAGCAGGAAGGGGGGAGGACAGGGCGTCTCCTACGAGCAGTACTTC
CASRKGGGQGVSYEQYF
>TRBJ1-1|.|14|.|TRBV11-2
TGTGCCAGCAGCCAGATAGACAGGAACACTGAAGCTTTCTTT
CASSQIDRNTEAFF
>TRBJ2-3|.|16|.|TRBV5-1
TGCGCCAGCAGCTTGGGTCAGGCAACTAACACAGATACGCAGTATTTT
CASSLGQATNTDTQYF
>TRBJ1-5|.|13|.|TRBV28
TGTGCCAGCAGTTCACGGGGGGGACAGCCCCAGCATTTT
CASSSRGGQPQHF
>TRBJ2-2|once|16|TRBD1|TRBV5-1
TGCGCCAGCAGCTTGTCGGGACAGGGGGGGACCGGGGAGCTGTTTTTT
CASSLSGQGGTGELFF
>TRBJ2-2|.|17|TRBD1|TRBV19
TGTGCCAGTAGGGTGACAGGGGCCGGGTTAGGGACCGGGGAGCTGTTTTTT
CASRVTGAGLGTGELFF
>TRBJ2-3|.|15|.|TRBV6-1
TGTGCCAGCTCAATGGAGAGCACAGTCTCAGATACGCAGTATTTT
CASSMESTVSDTQYF
>TRBJ2-3|.|14|TRBD2|TRBV5-4
TGTGCCAGCAGCTTGACTAGCGGCACAGATACGCAGTATTTT
CASSLTSGTDTQYF
>TRBJ2-3|.|18|TRBD2|TRBV11-3
TGTGCCAGCAGCGCTCCGGGACTAGCGGGAGTTACAACAGATACGCAGTATTTT
CASSAPGLAGVTTDTQYF
>TRBJ2-1|.|15|.|TRBV10-3
TGTGCCATCACCCTAGGGGGGGGGCGGTCGGGTGAGCAGTTCTTC
CAITLGGGRSGEQFF
>TRBJ2-5|.|14|.|TRBV15
TGTGCCACCAGCCCCCGGGGTTCCCAAGAGACCCAGTACTTC
CATSPRGSQETQYF
>TRBJ1-5|.|15|TRBD1|TRBV2
TGTGCCACGGCCGATCGGACAGGGGACAATCAGCCCCAGCATTTT
CATADRTGDNQPQHF
>TRBJ2-7|.|14|.|TRBV19
TGTGCCAGTAGTATAGATGAAAGAACCTACGAGCAGTACTTC
CASSIDERTYEQYF
>TRBJ1-4|.|15|.|TRBV4-3
TGCGCCAGCAGCCAAGCCGGGCCGGGTGGTGAAAAACTGTTTTTT
CASSQAGPGGEKLFF
>TRBJ1-1|.|16|.|TRBV5-1
TGCGCCAGCTCTCGGGAGTACGGCATATCCAACGCTGAAGCTTTCTTT
CASSREYGISNAEAFF
>TRBJ1-1|.|13|.|TRBV30
TGTGCCTGGGCCCGGACGGTGAACACTGAAGCTTTCTTT
CAWARTVNTEAFF
>TRBJ2-3|.|17|TRBD1|TRBV5-8
TGTGCCAGCAGCCCCGGGACAGGGACCACTAGCACAGATACGCAGTATTTT
CASSPGTGTTSTDTQYF
>TRBJ1-2|.|15|TRBD1|TRBV7-2
TGTGCCAGCAGCTCGCGGACAGGGGCGCACGATGGCTACACCTTC
CASSSRTGAHDGYTF
>TRBJ2-1|.|15|.|TRBV10-2
TGCGCCAGCAGTGACGACTTTCCCTTCCCCAATGAGCAGTTCTTC
CASSDDFPFPNEQFF
>TRBJ2-5|.|15|TRBD2|TRBV5-1
TGCGCCAGCAGCTTGTTAGCGGGAGAGGAAGAGACCCAGTACTTC
CASSLLAGEEETQYF
>TRBJ1-5|once|15|TRBD1|TRBV6-5
TGTGCCAGCAGCCCCAGGGGGGGTTCTCATCAGCCCCAGCATTTT
CASSPRGGSHQPQHF
>TRBJ2-1|.|17|TRBD1|TRBV4-2
TGTGCCAGCAGCCAAGAGGTCAGGGGGCCGACCTACAATGAGCAGTTCTTC
CASSQEVRGPTYNEQFF
>TRBJ2-4|.|15|.|TRBV25-1
TGTGCCAGCAGTGAAGGTGCACTAGCCAAAAACATTCAGTACTTC
CASSEGALAKNIQYF
>TRBJ1-5|.|14|.|TRBV5-5
TGTGCCAGCAGCTTGGGTGGGGGAAATCAGCCCCAGCATTTT
CASSLGGGNQPQHF